This entry describes one T cell receptor beta chain. Its target is not known. The sample originates from a study of neoadjuvant anti-PD-1 for oral cavity cancer. Study-wide background: Nivolumab at 3 mg/kg was mostly given biweekly, three to four doses, pre-surgery. Findings of the study overall: Higher pretreatment blood Treg/Th17 ratios correlated with higher pretreatment blood and lower post-treatment tumor TCRbeta clonality.

V lost 1 base and J lost 4, with 10 bases in between. The CDR3 sequence is 13 residues long. Germline V gene lookup returns CDR1 GTSNPN and CDR2 SVGIG (reference sequence). Most PBMC samples had about 520 ng input DNA in six replicates. TCRdb's copy holds only in-frame clones and misses some; the assay was immunoSEQ multiplex PCR. The sample holds fewer than 90,000 clones; about 85% are singletons and the top ten take about 3.7%. Regarding time point: after neoadjuvant nivolumab, at surgical resection. Patients were newly diagnosed with stage II-IVA oral cavity squamous cell carcinoma without prior systemic or radiation treatment.

This sequence joins TRBV30 and TRBJ1-1; the D is unclear. Material: PBMCs, obtained after nivolumab (anti-PD-1) treatment. The TCR sequence derives from a person aged 40 to 85 with oral cavity squamous cell carcinoma. The CDR3 protein is CAWSEGRTTEAFF. The DNA for the CDR3 is TGTGCCTGGAGTGAGGGTAGGACCACTGAAGCTTTCTTT.